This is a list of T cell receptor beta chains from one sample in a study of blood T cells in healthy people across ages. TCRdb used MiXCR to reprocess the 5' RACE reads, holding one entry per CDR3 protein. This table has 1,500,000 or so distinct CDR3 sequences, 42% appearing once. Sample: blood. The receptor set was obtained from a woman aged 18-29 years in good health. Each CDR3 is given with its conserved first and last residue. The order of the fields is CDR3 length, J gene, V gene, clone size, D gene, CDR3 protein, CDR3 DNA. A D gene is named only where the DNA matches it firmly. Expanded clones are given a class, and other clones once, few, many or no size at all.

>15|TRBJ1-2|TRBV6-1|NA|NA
CASSRYRGGNYGYTF
TGTGCCAGCAGTCGCTACCGGGGGGGTAACTATGGCTACACCTTC
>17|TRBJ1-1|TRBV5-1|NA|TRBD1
CASSFVGGQPFFTEAFF
TGCGCCAGCAGCTTTGTAGGGGGACAGCCCTTTTTCACTGAAGCTTTCTTT
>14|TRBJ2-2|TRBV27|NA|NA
CASRTTSNTGGLFF
TGTGCCAGCCGCACTACCTCGAACACCGGGGGGCTGTTTTTT
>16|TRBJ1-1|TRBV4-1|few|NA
CASSRALDGRSTEAFF
TGCGCCAGCAGCCGGGCCCTCGACGGGCGGAGCACTGAAGCTTTCTTT
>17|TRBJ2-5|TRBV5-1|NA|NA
CASSLGPGTNKGETQYF
TGCGCCAGCAGCTTGGGGCCGGGGACAAATAAGGGTGAGACCCAGTACTTC
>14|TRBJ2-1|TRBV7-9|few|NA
CASSLAGGTGEQFF
TGTGCCAGCAGCTTAGCCGGCGGAACGGGTGAGCAGTTCTTC
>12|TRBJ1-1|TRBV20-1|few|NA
CSAPGQNTEAFF
TGCAGTGCCCCGGGACAGAACACTGAAGCTTTCTTT
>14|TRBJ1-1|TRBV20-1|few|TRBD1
CSAEDRAYRYEAFF
TGCAGTGCAGAAGACAGGGCCTACCGCTATGAAGCTTTCTTT
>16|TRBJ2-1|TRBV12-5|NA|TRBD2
CASGPSLAVTYNEQFF
TGTGCTAGTGGCCCCTCCCTAGCGGTTACCTACAATGAGCAGTTCTTC
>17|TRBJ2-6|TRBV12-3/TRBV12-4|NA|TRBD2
CASSLTSGGSGANVLTF
TGTGCCAGCAGTCTCACTAGCGGGGGCTCTGGGGCCAACGTCCTGACTTTC